This TCR beta chain was captured in a study of T cells in localized non-small cell lung cancer. Study-level results: The study found T cell clonality highest in uninvolved adjacent lung, above tumor. There was an association of higher blood T cell density with longer overall survival. Adjacent lung was found to contain a median about 55 of the top 100 tumor clones.

The data were produced by immunoSEQ multiplex PCR, yet TCRdb's version contains in-frame clones alone and is incomplete. The sample contains more than 9,000 clones, 70% to 80% of which appear only once. Of note for this clone: Antigen: not known.

This CDR3 comprises 14 residues. The trim removed 5 bases at V and 5 bases at J, leaving 7 bases unmatched. Germline V gives CDR1 SGHAT, CDR2 FQDESV (reference sequence). The chain is built from TRBV11-1 and TRBJ2-5; TRBD1 agrees at 8 bases. The source material was peripheral blood, sampled before any cancer treatment. The origin of this receptor is a male donor at least 60 years old with stage I lung adenocarcinoma. This CDR3 reads CASSLRDRMETQYF. The DNA of the CDR3 is TGTGCCAGCAGCCTCCGGGACAGGATGGAGACCCAGTACTTC. The full variable domain, rest sourced from reference TRBV11-1 and TRBJ2-5, is EAEVAQSPRYKITEKSQAVAFWCDPISGHATLYWYRQILGQGPELLVQFQDESVVDDSQLPKDRFSAERLKGVDSTLKIQPAELGDSAMYLCASSLRDRMETQYFGPGTRLLVL.